The present entry profiles one T cell receptor (beta chain) with its context. Its antigen is not identified. The CDR3 sequence is 14 residues long. Germline V gives CDR1 SGHTA, CDR2 FQGNSA. Trimming removed 1 base at V and 4 bases at J, with 10 bases between. This sample stems from a study of cytomegalovirus exposure and HLA in healthy donors. Overall study results and limits: Most TCR sequences proved rare, with some public TCRs found in many donors. Cytomegalovirus association was assigned to more than 150 TCR beta chains.

Sequenced by immunoSEQ multiplex PCR; TCRdb stores in-frame clones only, minus some. The sample has around 73,000 clones, roughly 90% seen once. The TCR comes from a woman aged 18 to 35 in good health and CMV-seropositive. V usage is TRBV7-2 and J usage is TRBJ1-1; weak D call: TRBD1 (5 bases). Sequenced: PBMCs. The CDR3 nucleotides are TGTGCCAGCAGCTTAGTGGGGGGGACCACTGAAGCTTTCTTT. Translating it yields CASSLVGGTTEAFF.